This T cell receptor beta chain was recorded in a study of blood T cells in healthy people across ages. Study-level results: Per million T cells, the diversity of TCR beta decreased roughly linearly as age advanced.

Together with a sample-barcoded 5' primer, a J-beta primer mix was included in a second PCR lasting about 7 to 12 cycles. Researchers report that each sample yielded at least 3 million CDR3-containing paired-end reads. TCRdb called the 5' RACE reads again in MiXCR, with one record for every CDR3 protein. Among hundreds of thousands of distinct CDR3 sequences listed, 58% were seen once. As to this clonotype: Antigen unknown.

It was about 10 milliliters of peripheral blood that were drawn from each donor. Each sample yielded at least 5 micrograms of PBMC total RNA. The sequence was collected from a man aged 60-69 years in good health. The sequencing input was blood.

This chain's CDR3 is CASIHRDRDSLSKNIQYF. The DNA for the CDR3 is TGCGCCAGCATCCACCGGGACAGGGATTCACTATCCAAAAACATTCAGTACTTC. This sequence joins TRBV10-1 and TRBJ2-4; 9 positions match TRBD1. The CDR3 totals 18 residues. CDR1 and CDR2 from the germline V gene are WNHNN and SYGVQD (reference sequence). After removal of 7 bases from V and 2 bases from J, the junction contained 15 bases not matched to a gene.